Below are 10 T cell receptor beta chains sequenced from a single sample in a study of beta chain features in type 1 diabetes. Whole-study findings and limits: All four CD4+ subsets from Type 1 diabetes patients carried moderately but significantly shorter TCRB CDR3s.

Antigen specificity for these receptors is unknown. The whole isolated RNA underwent reverse transcription, so sequencing captured expressed TCRB transcripts. The method was immunoSEQ multiplex PCR; TCRdb's version includes in-frame clones alone and lacks a portion of them. The sample holds some 250,000 clones; 11% to 15% are singletons and the top ten take approximately 0.018%. Sequencing was performed on naive CD4+ T cells from blood. The origin of the receptors is a man aged 25-45 years with type 1 diabetes.

In DNA, the CDR3 is TGTGCCAGCAGTAAAGGCGGGGGCCAAGAGACCCAGTACTTC. This translates into CASSKGGGQETQYF. V is TRBV11-2 and J is TRBJ2-5, with 7 bases matching TRBD2. The germline gives CDR1 SGHAT, CDR2 FQNNGV. V gave up 6 bases and J gave up 1 base; unmatched junction bases: 5. This CDR3 has 14 amino acids.

The genes are TRBV2 and TRBJ2-3, with TRBD1 identical over 9 bases. The CDR3 covers 14 residues. With 8 bases clipped from V and 2 bases from J, the junction kept 5 bases outside the gene matches. Germline CDR1 reads SNHLY; CDR2 reads FYNNEI. The CDR3 spells CASGGDRDTDTQYF. CDR3 DNA sequence: TGTGCCAGCGGGGGGGACAGGGACACAGATACGCAGTATTTT.

This clone was seen only a few times. The chain has TRBV2 and TRBJ1-2; D gene ambiguous. Germline CDR1 and CDR2: SNHLY and FYNNEI. Trimming stripped 8 bases from V and 0 bases from J, with 13 bases between. There are 14 residues in the CDR3. The CDR3 nucleotides read TGTGCCAGCGCTAGCCGGGCCGCTAACTATGGCTACACCTTC. It translates to CASASRAANYGYTF.

This chain joins TRBV7-2 and TRBJ2-3; possibly TRBD1 for D (5 bases). The V gene lost 5 bases and the J gene lost 2 bases, with 8 bases spanning the gap. The CDR3 extends over 13 amino acids. From germline, CDR1 is SGHTA and CDR2 FQGNSA. The CDR3 DNA reads TGTGCCAGCAGCGCAGGGTTCACAGATACGCAGTATTTT. Translating it yields CASSAGFTDTQYF.

This clone was found a few times. The chain is built from TRBV7-9 and TRBJ1-5, with D perhaps TRBD1 (6 bases). V lost 5 bases and J 7 bases, leaving 15 bases between the germline ends. Germline loops: CDR1 SEHNR, CDR2 FQNEAQ (reference sequence). The length of the CDR3 is 14 residues. CDR3 sequence: CASSAGDRYQPQHF. CDR3 in DNA: TGTGCCAGCAGCGCGGGAGACAGGTACCAGCCCCAGCATTTT. Looking up the rest from reference TRBV7-9 and TRBJ1-5 gives the full variable domain: DTGVSQNPRHKITKRGQNVTFRCDPISEHNRLYWYRQTLGQGPEFLTYFQNEAQLEKSRLLSDRFSAERPKGSFSTLEIQRTEQGDSAMYLCASSAGDRYQPQHFGDGTRLSIL.

This clone has just a few counts. In nucleotides, the CDR3 is TGTGCCAGCTTCATCACGGGGGGCACCGGGGAGCTGTTTTTT. Protein: CASFITGGTGELFF. The V gene is TRBV7-9, the J gene TRBJ2-2, with 7 bases identical to TRBD2. Germline values: CDR1 SEHNR, CDR2 FQNEAQ (reference sequence). After removal of 8 bases from V and 4 bases from J, the junction contained 7 bases not matched to a gene. The CDR3 covers 14 residues. Full variable domain (missing parts from reference TRBV7-9 and TRBJ2-2): DTGVSQNPRHKITKRGQNVTFRCDPISEHNRLYWYRQTLGQGPEFLTYFQNEAQLEKSRLLSDRFSAERPKGSFSTLEIQRTEQGDSAMYLCASFITGGTGELFFGEGSRLTVL.

A few counts support this clone. This chain uses TRBV4-1 with TRBJ2-3, with 9 bases matching TRBD1. V trimming: 1 base; J trimming: 2 bases; junction bases outside the gene matches: 1. The CDR3 length is 15 residues. From germline, CDR1 is MGHRA and CDR2 YSYEKL. The CDR3 DNA sequence: TGCGCCAGCAGCCAAGGGGACAGGGACACAGATACGCAGTATTTT. Translated: CASSQGDRDTDTQYF.

In this sample, this clone turned up a few times. CDR3 protein: CASSKTGTGNNQPQHF. As DNA, the CDR3 is TGCGCCAGCAGCAAAACCGGGACAGGGAATAATCAGCCCCAGCATTTT. This sequence joins TRBV4-1 and TRBJ1-5, with 9 bases aligning to TRBD1. The CDR3 has 16 residues. CDR1 is MGHRA and CDR2 is YSYEKL in the germline V gene. J was trimmed by 4 bases and V by 5 bases; bases with no gene match: 9.

This clone has only a few counts. The chain joins TRBV10-3 to TRBJ1-6; 7 bases align to TRBD1. The CDR3 is 15 amino acids. V lost 5 bases, J lost 1 base, and 2 bases stayed unmatched. In germline, CDR1 is ENHRY, CDR2 SYGVKD. The CDR3 DNA follows: TGTGCCATCAGTAAGGACAGGTCCTATAATTCACCCCTCCACTTT. It yields the protein CAISKDRSYNSPLHF.

This clone was detected only a few times. This chain links TRBV19 with TRBJ1-5; 10 positions match TRBD1. CDR1 and CDR2 from the germline V gene are LNHDA and SQIVND (reference sequence). The CDR3 has 14 amino acids. V dropped 6 bases and J dropped 5; count of bases not matched to a gene: 4. CDR3 amino acids: CASRDGTGDQPQHF. In DNA, the CDR3 is TGTGCCAGTAGAGACGGGACAGGGGATCAGCCCCAGCATTTT.